This is a list of T cell receptor beta chains from one sample in a study of blood T cells in healthy people across ages. A single record per CDR3 protein comes from TCRdb applying MiXCR to the 5' RACE reads. The sample yields about 1.8 million distinct CDR3 sequences, just under 50% seen once. The sequenced sample was blood. The receptors derive from a woman aged 40 to 55 in good health. Each CDR3 is given with its conserved first and last residue. A D gene is named only where the DNA matches it firmly. Only some rows state a clone size, as once, few, many or a class for expanded clones.

V: TRBV7-2
J: TRBJ1-1
size: -
D: -
CDR3: CASSLDSLSTEAFF
DNA: TGTGCCAGCAGCTTAGATTCCCTAAGCACTGAAGCTTTCTTT

V: TRBV5-1
J: TRBJ1-4
size: -
D: TRBD1
CDR3: CASSSRTGADMSKLFF
DNA: TGCGCCAGCAGCTCCCGGACAGGAGCGGATATGAGTAAACTGTTTTTT

V: TRBV7-2
J: TRBJ2-1
size: few
D: -
CDR3: CASTQRTLYNEQFF
DNA: TGTGCCAGCACCCAACGGACGTTATACAATGAGCAGTTCTTC

V: TRBV7-2
J: TRBJ2-1
size: few
D: TRBD2
CDR3: CATTSGGFNEQFF
DNA: TGTGCCACCACTAGCGGGGGGTTCAATGAGCAGTTCTTC

V: TRBV9
J: TRBJ2-5
size: -
D: -
CDR3: CASSVAWLSGETQYF
DNA: TGTGCCAGCAGCGTTGCTTGGTTGAGCGGTGAGACCCAGTACTTC

V: TRBV7-9
J: TRBJ2-7
size: many
D: TRBD1
CDR3: CASSRDRGPYEQYF
DNA: TGTGCCAGCAGCCGGGACAGGGGGCCTTACGAGCAGTACTTC

V: TRBV12-3/TRBV12-4
J: TRBJ2-4
size: -
D: -
CDR3: CASRPNPRQVPNIQYF
DNA: TGTGCCAGCAGGCCAAACCCGCGACAGGTCCCAAACATTCAGTACTTC

V: TRBV18
J: TRBJ2-5
size: few
D: -
CDR3: CASSRSPRETQYF
DNA: TGTGCCAGCTCACGGAGCCCACGAGAGACCCAGTACTTC

V: TRBV20-1
J: TRBJ2-1
size: few
D: -
CDR3: CSANSPYSGEQFF
DNA: TGCAGTGCTAACAGTCCCTACAGTGGTGAGCAGTTCTTC

V: TRBV7-2
J: TRBJ2-7
size: -
D: -
CDR3: CASSLGIDRPQCEQYF
DNA: TGTGCCAGCAGCTTAGGAATCGACAGGCCCCAGTGCGAGCAGTACTTC

V: TRBV7-2
J: TRBJ1-4
size: -
D: TRBD1
CDR3: CASSLVLGQPNEKLFF
DNA: TGTGCCAGCAGCTTAGTACTGGGACAGCCTAATGAAAAACTGTTTTTT

V: TRBV5-1
J: TRBJ2-1
size: few
D: TRBD2
CDR3: CASSRIEGLAGGVHNEQFF
DNA: TGCGCCAGCAGCCGAATCGAGGGACTAGCGGGGGGGGTCCACAATGAGCAGTTCTTC

V: TRBV7-3
J: TRBJ2-1
size: -
D: -
CDR3: CASGVGSYNEQFF
DNA: TGTGCCTCCGGGGTGGGGTCCTACAATGAGCAGTTCTTC

V: TRBV7-3
J: TRBJ2-1
size: -
D: -
CDR3: CASWTPGGGSYNEQFF
DNA: TGTGCCAGCTGGACCCCAGGTGGCGGTTCGTACAATGAGCAGTTCTTC

V: TRBV9
J: TRBJ1-6
size: few
D: TRBD1
CDR3: CASSASPRQGGGSPLHF
DNA: TGTGCCAGCAGCGCATCCCCCCGACAGGGTGGCGGTTCACCCCTCCACTTT

V: TRBV27
J: TRBJ2-5
size: -
D: -
CDR3: CASSFQASLRETQYF
DNA: TGTGCCAGCAGTTTTCAGGCCTCACTACGGGAGACCCAGTACTTC